Presented here are 28 T cell receptor beta chains from one specimen sequenced in a study of cytomegalovirus exposure and HLA in healthy donors. PCR primers comprised 60 Vbeta and 13 Jbeta primers. The protocol was immunoSEQ multiplex PCR, while the TCRdb copy is restricted to in-frame clones and leaves out a portion. The data show about 190,000 clones, roughly 83% seen once. Sequencing was carried out using PBMCs. The receptor source for this set is a woman in her forties or fifties in good health and CMV-seronegative.

The J gene is TRBJ2-5, the V gene TRBV7-6; D possibly corresponds to TRBD2 (5 bases). V lost 3 bases and J lost 1, with 12 bases in between. The CDR3 totals 15 residues. The V gene's germline CDR1 is SGHVS and CDR2 FNYEAQ. CDR3 sequence reads: CASSFGIEAQETQYF. CDR3 DNA sequence: TGTGCCAGCAGCTTCGGGATCGAGGCCCAAGAGACCCAGTACTTC.

The V call is TRBV15, the J call TRBJ2-7, with TRBD2 identical over 11 bases. The germline V gene has CDR1 LNHNV and CDR2 YYDKDF (reference sequence). The CDR3 length is 17 residues. The V segment lost 3 bases and the J segment 3 bases; nucleotides outside the gene matches: 10. CDR3 DNA: TGTGCCACCAGCAGCAATTCCCTAGCGGGAGGTGTCTACGAGCAGTACTTC. This encodes CATSSNSLAGGVYEQYF.

J is TRBJ2-1 and V is TRBV29-1; 8 bases match TRBD1. The germline gives CDR1 SQVTM, CDR2 ANQGSEA. The CDR3 is made up of 13 amino acids. V lost 7 bases to trimming and J lost 6 bases; unmatched junction nucleotides: 8. The CDR3 DNA reads as TGCAGCGCCGACAGGGGTGCGGGCAATGAGCAGTTCTTC. Its protein product is CSADRGAGNEQFF.

The V and J genes are TRBV7-8 and TRBJ1-1; 9 bases fit TRBD1. Per the germline V gene, CDR1 is SGHVS and CDR2 is FQNEAQ. V gave up 1 base and J gave up 6 bases; unmatched junction bases: 12. The CDR3 totals 17 residues. CDR3 protein: CASSLGTGVDGRAEAFF. In DNA, the CDR3 is TGTGCCAGCAGCTTAGGGACAGGGGTTGATGGGAGGGCTGAAGCTTTCTTT.

The chain links TRBV7-9 to TRBJ1-1; D not resolved. Deletions cut 5 bases from V and 8 bases from J, with 12 bases between. Germline CDR1 SEHNR, CDR2 FQNEAQ (reference sequence). The length of the CDR3 is 12 residues. In DNA, the CDR3 is TGTGCCAGCAGCAGACATCTGACCGAAGCTTTCTTT. Its translation: CASSRHLTEAFF. The variable domain in full, completed from reference TRBV7-9 and TRBJ1-1, reads DTGVSQNPRHKITKRGQNVTFRCDPISEHNRLYWYRQTLGQGPEFLTYFQNEAQLEKSRLLSDRFSAERPKGSFSTLEIQRTEQGDSAMYLCASSRHLTEAFFGQGTRLTVV.

The chain carries TRBV2 and TRBJ1-2; D is unresolved. The CDR3 has 14 residues. V dropped 8 bases and J dropped 7 bases, with 20 bases sitting between them. CDR1 is SNHLY, CDR2 FYNNEI, per germline. The CDR3 loop reads CASQLGITSGGYTF. The CDR3 DNA reads TGTGCCAGCCAATTAGGTATCACCTCGGGTGGCTACACCTTC.

This clone was seen only once. This sample includes further DNA sequences coding for the same CDR3. This sequence joins TRBV18 and TRBJ2-5; 11 positions agree with TRBD2. Germline V lookup: CDR1 KGHSH, CDR2 LQKENI. The CDR3 is 16 residues long. The V and J ends lost 3 bases and 2 bases, in that order; junction bases with no gene match: 5. CDR3 amino acids: CASSPGLAGGQETQYF. The CDR3 coding sequence is TGTGCCAGCTCACCCGGTCTAGCGGGGGGACAAGAGACCCAGTACTTC.

This clone has only one observation. CDR3 DNA sequence: TGTGCCAGCAGCCTCGGGACAGCTCATCCGTTCTTC. This encodes CASSLGTAHPFF. The J gene is TRBJ2-1, the V gene TRBV21-1; TRBD1, as called in the table, went unchecked against the DNA. TRBV21-1 is tagged as a pseudogene. The CDR3 is 12 residues long.

The chain carries TRBV6-6 and TRBJ2-2; the D gene is possibly TRBD1 (5 bases). CDR1 and CDR2 (germline): MNHNY, SVGAGI (reference sequence). The CDR3 is 15 residues long. Trimming shortened V by 7 bases and J by 0 bases, and 12 bases separated the two germline ends. Here the CDR3 DNA reads TGTGCCAGCAACAAGGGGATCGCGAACACCGGGGAGCTGTTTTTT. The encoded protein is CASNKGIANTGELFF.

The V gene is TRBV7-9, the J gene TRBJ2-3; 10 positions agree with TRBD2. V trimming: 5 bases; J trimming: 2 bases; junction bases outside the gene matches: 4. In germline, CDR1 is SEHNR, CDR2 FQNEAQ (reference sequence). The CDR3 covers 15 residues. The CDR3 DNA sequence: TGTGCCAGCAGCCGAGCGGGAGGGACCACAGATACGCAGTATTTT. Translated, it gives CASSRAGGTTDTQYF.

The V call is TRBV11-2, the J call TRBJ2-2; D call uncertain. This CDR3 is 14 amino acids long. The V and J ends lost 5 bases and 4 bases respectively, with 11 bases between them. The germline gives CDR1 SGHAT, CDR2 FQNNGV. CDR3 DNA: TGTGCCAGCAGCCTCCGATCGAGCACCGGGGAGCTGTTTTTT. Protein: CASSLRSSTGELFF.

This clone was detected once. V usage is TRBV18 and J usage is TRBJ2-7; tentative D call: TRBD2 (6 bases). From germline, CDR1 is KGHSH and CDR2 LQKENI. The CDR3 totals 14 residues. V was shortened by 5 bases and J by 5 bases, with 16 bases between the two germline ends. The CDR3 protein is CASSTTRGSDEQYF. The CDR3 bases are TGTGCCAGCTCAACTACCCGGGGGAGCGACGAGCAGTACTTC.

This clone was counted a single time. This rearrangement joins TRBV14 to TRBJ2-7; D ambiguous. Germline V CDR1 and CDR2: SGHDN, FVKESK. V lost 2 bases and J lost 1, with 6 bases in between. CDR3 length: 13 residues. CDR3 nucleotide sequence: TGTGCCAGCAGCCAACTAGATTCCTACGAGCAGTACTTC. This translates into CASSQLDSYEQYF.

The chain links TRBV18 to TRBJ2-7, with D tentatively TRBD1 (7 bases). This CDR3 contains 13 residues. Trimming pared 9 bases from V and 3 bases from J, leaving 15 bases between. The germline V gene encodes CDR1 KGHSH and CDR2 LQKENI. CDR3 residues: CASSIQGGYEQYF. The CDR3 nucleotides are TGTGCCAGTTCCATTCAGGGGGGCTACGAGCAGTACTTC. The full variable domain, with the rest looked up from reference TRBV18 and TRBJ2-7, is NAGVMQNPRHLVRRRGQEARLRCSPMKGHSHVYWYRQLPEEGLKFMVYLQKENIIDESGMPKERFSAEFPKEGPSILRIQQVVRGDSAAYFCASSIQGGYEQYFGPGTRLTVT.

The V and J genes are TRBV28 and TRBJ1-2; D possibly corresponds to TRBD1 (6 bases). Germline loops: CDR1 MDHEN, CDR2 SYDVKM. This CDR3 is 13 amino acids long. V lost 4 bases, J lost 0 bases, and 6 bases lay in between. The CDR3 DNA reads as TGTGCCAGCAGTTCAGGGGCTAACTATGGCTACACCTTC. It encodes CASSSGANYGYTF.

Points on this clone: The identical CDR3 is also encoded by other nucleotide sequences in the sample. The chain carries TRBV15 and TRBJ2-5; no clear D gene. CDR1 LNHNV and CDR2 YYDKDF come from the germline V gene (reference sequence). V lost 0 bases and J lost 1, with 6 bases in between. The CDR3 loop spans 14 amino acids. CDR3 sequence (DNA): TGTGCCACCAGCAGAGAGGGCCTCCAAGAGACCCAGTACTTC. Protein sequence: CATSREGLQETQYF.

The chain is built from TRBV5-1 and TRBJ2-1, with 7 bases aligning to TRBD2. V shed 0 bases and J 4 bases; nucleotides not matched to a gene: 7. The CDR3 contains 16 residues. Germline V gene data show CDR1 as SGHRS and CDR2 as YFSETQ. The CDR3: CASSLGLADRYNEQFF. The CDR3 DNA follows: TGCGCCAGCAGCTTGGGGCTAGCGGACCGATACAATGAGCAGTTCTTC.

In DNA, the CDR3 is TGTGCCAGCAGCCCAAGACAGATCTACACCTTC. The encoded protein is CASSPRQIYTF. J is TRBJ1-2 and V is TRBV7-2, with a weak D call TRBD1 (5 bases). Germline CDR1 reads SGHTA; CDR2 reads FQGNSA. V dropped 5 bases and J dropped 10 bases, with 11 bases sitting between them. The length of the CDR3 is 11 residues.

CDR3 sequence reads: CASRTTGAGANVLTF. Written as DNA, the CDR3 is TGTGCCAGTAGAACGACAGGGGCTGGGGCCAACGTCCTGACTTTC. The chain links TRBV19 to TRBJ2-6, with 8 bases lining up with TRBD1. V shed 6 bases, J shed 2 bases, and the junction held 3 bases outside the gene matches. Per the germline V gene, CDR1 is LNHDA and CDR2 is SQIVND (reference sequence). This CDR3 is 15 amino acids long.

V and J are TRBV7-2 and TRBJ2-1, with 12 bases that match TRBD2. The CDR3 covers 17 residues. Germline values: CDR1 SGHTA, CDR2 FQGNSA. Losses at the gene ends were 0 bases for V and 4 bases for J; bases not matched to a gene: 4. CDR3 protein: CASSLALGLAGYNEQFF. The DNA of the CDR3 is TGTGCCAGCAGCTTAGCGCTGGGACTAGCGGGTTACAATGAGCAGTTCTTC.

The rearrangement joins TRBV13 to TRBJ1-6; D is possibly TRBD1 (6 bases). The CDR3 has 15 amino acids. V was clipped by 5 bases and J by 9 bases, with 17 bases between them. Germline values: CDR1 PRHDT, CDR2 FYEKMQ (reference sequence). The CDR3 reads CASSPRGRGSSPLHF. In DNA, the CDR3 is TGTGCCAGCAGCCCCAGAGGGAGGGGGAGTTCACCCCTCCACTTT.

A word on this clone: Mismatch with germline at one junction end may stem from a read error. This chain connects TRBV19 to TRBJ1-4, with a tentative D call TRBD1 (6 bases). The CDR3 is 13 amino acids. In germline, CDR1 is LNHDA, CDR2 SQIVND (reference sequence). CDR3 in amino acids: CASSIRGIRKPFF. CDR3 DNA: TGTGCCAGTAGTATAAGGGGGATCCGAAAACCGTTTTTT.

Worth noting for this clone: Other DNA sequences in the same sample also yield this CDR3. This chain connects TRBV15 to TRBJ1-4; D gene unclear. The V and J ends lost 6 bases and 8 bases respectively, with 13 bases between them. The germline gives CDR1 LNHNV, CDR2 YYDKDF (reference sequence). This CDR3 has 13 amino acids. The chain's CDR3 is CATSKSAIEKLFF. For the CDR3, the DNA is TGTGCCACCAGTAAGTCAGCGATAGAAAAACTGTTTTTT. Full variable domain (outside the CDR3, taken from reference TRBV15 and TRBJ1-4): DAMVIQNPRYQVTQFGKPVTLSCSQTLNHNVMYWYQQKSSQAPKLLFHYYDKDFNNEADTPDNFQSRRPNTSFCFLDIRSPGLGDTAMYLCATSKSAIEKLFFGSGTQLSVL.

The chain couples TRBV5-1 to TRBJ1-1, with 7 nucleotides matching TRBD1. The CDR3 runs to 12 residues. J was trimmed by 4 bases and V by 9 bases; bases with no gene match: 6. CDR1 SGHRS and CDR2 YFSETQ come from the germline V gene. CDR3 region: CATLTGLTEAFF. In DNA, the CDR3 is TGCGCCACCCTGACAGGGCTCACTGAAGCTTTCTTT.

The genes are TRBV9 and TRBJ1-5, with 9 positions matching TRBD1. V gave up 4 bases and J gave up 10 bases; unmatched junction bases: 9. The CDR3 contains 14 residues. The V gene's germline CDR1 is SGDLS and CDR2 YYNGEE. The CDR3 nucleotides are TGTGCCAGCAGCCTGGGACAGGGTTGGGAACCCCAGCATTTT. This sequence encodes CASSLGQGWEPQHF.

The CDR3 sequence: CASTDTGVGANVLTF. The DNA of the CDR3 is TGTGCCAGCACTGACACAGGGGTAGGGGCCAACGTCCTGACTTTC. The chain carries TRBV27 and TRBJ2-6; TRBD1 matches 7 bases. The CDR3 is 15 residues long. Germline V lookup: CDR1 MNHEY, CDR2 SMNVEV (reference sequence). With 7 bases clipped from V and 4 bases from J, the junction kept 7 bases outside the gene matches.

The chain joins TRBV28 to TRBJ1-5, with 9 bases aligning to TRBD1. The CDR3 runs 15 residues. V trimming: 4 bases; J trimming: 5 bases; junction bases outside the gene matches: 6. Germline V gene lookup returns CDR1 MDHEN and CDR2 SYDVKM. CDR3 in amino acids: CASSSSGTGYQPQHF. CDR3 nucleotide sequence: TGTGCCAGCAGTTCTTCCGGGACAGGGTATCAGCCCCAGCATTTT.

This clone occurred once. The gene calls are TRBV18 and TRBJ1-2; D may be TRBD1 (6 bases). The germline CDR1 and CDR2 sequences are KGHSH and LQKENI. The CDR3 loop spans 14 amino acids. Trimming stripped 2 bases from V and 0 bases from J, with 7 bases between. The CDR3 here is CASSPGGSNYGYTF. The CDR3 DNA is TGTGCCAGCTCACCAGGGGGCTCTAACTATGGCTACACCTTC.